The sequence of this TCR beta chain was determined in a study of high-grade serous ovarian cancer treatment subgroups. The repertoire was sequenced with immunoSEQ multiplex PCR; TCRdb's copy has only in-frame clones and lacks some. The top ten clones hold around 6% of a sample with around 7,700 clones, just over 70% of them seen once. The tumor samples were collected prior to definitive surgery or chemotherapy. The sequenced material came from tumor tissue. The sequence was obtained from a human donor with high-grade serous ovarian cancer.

The CDR3 reads CSVEPDRGETQYF. Written as DNA, the CDR3 is TGCAGCGTTGAGCCGGACCGAGGGGAGACCCAGTACTTC. V usage is TRBV29-1 and J usage is TRBJ2-5; D might be TRBD2 (5 bases). CDR3 size: 13 residues. The V gene's germline CDR1 is SQVTM and CDR2 ANQGSEA. V lost 3 bases and J 5 bases, leaving 13 bases between the germline ends.